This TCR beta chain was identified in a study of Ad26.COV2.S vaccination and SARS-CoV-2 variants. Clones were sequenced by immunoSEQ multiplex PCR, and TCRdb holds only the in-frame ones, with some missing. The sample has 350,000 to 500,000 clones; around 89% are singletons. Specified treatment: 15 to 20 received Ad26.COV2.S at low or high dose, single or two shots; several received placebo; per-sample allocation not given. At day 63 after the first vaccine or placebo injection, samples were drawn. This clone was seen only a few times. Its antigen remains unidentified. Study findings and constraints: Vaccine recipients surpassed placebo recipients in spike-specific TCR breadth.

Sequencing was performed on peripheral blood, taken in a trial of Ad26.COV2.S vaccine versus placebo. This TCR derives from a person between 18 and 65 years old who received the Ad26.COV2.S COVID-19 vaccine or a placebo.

CDR3 amino acids: CASSPPGRQVTPLHF. The CDR3 DNA sequence: TGTGCCAGCAGTCCCCCAGGGAGGCAGGTTACTCCCCTCCACTTT. The rearrangement joins TRBV7-9 to TRBJ1-6, with D tentatively TRBD1 (5 bases). V gave up 6 bases and J gave up 13 bases, with 22 bases separating them. Germline loops: CDR1 SEHNR, CDR2 FQNEAQ (reference sequence). The CDR3 loop spans 15 amino acids.